These T cell receptor beta chains were read from a single sample in a study of blood T cells in healthy people across ages. MiXCR was run by TCRdb on the 5' RACE reads, yielding one entry per CDR3 protein. The sample includes about 1,000,000 distinct CDR3 sequences, more than 35% of them seen just once. The specimen was blood. All receptors come from an older woman in good health. CDR3s include the opening cysteine and the closing phenylalanine or tryptophan. A D gene is named only where the DNA matches it firmly. Not all rows give a size; the values are once, few, many and, for expanded clones, a class.

j_call: TRBJ2-7; v_call: TRBV9; d_call: .; clone_size: .; cdr3_nt: TGTGCCAGCAGCGTAGGAGTTTCGGGGTACAATGAGCAGTACTTC; cdr3_aa: CASSVGVSGYNEQYF
j_call: TRBJ2-1; v_call: TRBV7-2; d_call: .; clone_size: many; cdr3_nt: TGTGCCAGTAATGTGGGGATTTTCTCCGTCAATGAGCAGTTCTTC; cdr3_aa: CASNVGIFSVNEQFF
j_call: TRBJ1-6; v_call: TRBV11-2; d_call: .; clone_size: .; cdr3_nt: TGTGCCGGCAGCTTATATGGCAGCAGTAGGTCACCCCTCCACTTT; cdr3_aa: CAGSLYGSSRSPLHF
j_call: TRBJ2-5; v_call: TRBV28; d_call: .; clone_size: once; cdr3_nt: TGTGCCAGCAGTTTACCGGGTAGCGGATCGGATGAGCAGTACTTC; cdr3_aa: CASSLPGSGSDEQYF
j_call: TRBJ2-3; v_call: TRBV5-4; d_call: .; clone_size: few; cdr3_nt: TGTGCCAGCAGCTTGGATGGCGGAACTCCCAACACAGATACGCAGTATTTT; cdr3_aa: CASSLDGGTPNTDTQYF
j_call: TRBJ2-3; v_call: TRBV27; d_call: .; clone_size: many; cdr3_nt: TGTGCCAGCAGTTTTTTGGATACGCAGTATTTT; cdr3_aa: CASSFLDTQYF
j_call: TRBJ2-1; v_call: TRBV28; d_call: TRBD2; clone_size: .; cdr3_nt: TGTGCCAGCAGTTTAGGGGCTAGCGGGAATGACAATGAGCAGTTCTTC; cdr3_aa: CASSLGASGNDNEQFF
j_call: TRBJ2-3; v_call: TRBV7-9; d_call: TRBD2; clone_size: .; cdr3_nt: TGTGCCAGCAGCCCCCGGACTAGAGACCTAGATACGCAGTATTTT; cdr3_aa: CASSPRTRDLDTQYF
j_call: TRBJ2-6; v_call: TRBV2; d_call: .; clone_size: many; cdr3_nt: TGTGCCAGCAGCCGGACAGTCCTCTCTGGGGCCAACGTCCTGACTTTC; cdr3_aa: CASSRTVLSGANVLTF
j_call: TRBJ2-3; v_call: TRBV6-2/TRBV6-3; d_call: .; clone_size: few; cdr3_nt: TGTGCCAGCAGCCAGGGGATCTCCACAGATACGCAGTATTTT; cdr3_aa: CASSQGISTDTQYF
j_call: TRBJ1-5; v_call: TRBV28; d_call: .; clone_size: .; cdr3_nt: TGTGCCAGCAGTTTAGAGGATGGGGATCAGCCCCAGCATTTT; cdr3_aa: CASSLEDGDQPQHF
j_call: TRBJ2-3; v_call: TRBV27; d_call: TRBD2; clone_size: .; cdr3_nt: TGTGCCAGCAGTTCTCCCCATACTAGGCGGGAGCTAGATACGCAGTATTTT; cdr3_aa: CASSSPHTRRELDTQYF
j_call: TRBJ2-7; v_call: TRBV6-6; d_call: TRBD2; clone_size: .; cdr3_nt: TGTGCCAGCAGTGAGCTATCTGGGGGGGACCCGACGCAGTACTTC; cdr3_aa: CASSELSGGDPTQYF
j_call: TRBJ2-5; v_call: TRBV24-1; d_call: .; clone_size: .; cdr3_nt: TGTGCCACCCGGACCAGGGAGACCCAGTACTTC; cdr3_aa: CATRTRETQYF